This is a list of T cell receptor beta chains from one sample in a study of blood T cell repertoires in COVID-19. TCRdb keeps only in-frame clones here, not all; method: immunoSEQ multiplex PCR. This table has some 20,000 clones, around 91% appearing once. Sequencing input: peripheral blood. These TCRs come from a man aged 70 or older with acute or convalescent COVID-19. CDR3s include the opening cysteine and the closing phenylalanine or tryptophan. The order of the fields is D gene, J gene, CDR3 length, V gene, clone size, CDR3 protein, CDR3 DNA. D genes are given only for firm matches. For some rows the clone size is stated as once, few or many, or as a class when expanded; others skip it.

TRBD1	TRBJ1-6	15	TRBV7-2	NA	CASSLGVGQGSPLHF	TGTGCCAGCAGCCTGGGGGTGGGACAGGGATCACCCCTCCACTTT
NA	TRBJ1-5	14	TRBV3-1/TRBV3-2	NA	CASSPLWSNQPQHF	TGTGCCAGCAGCCCCCTATGGAGCAATCAGCCCCAGCATTTT
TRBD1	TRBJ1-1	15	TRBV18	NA	CASSPIGTANTEAFF	TGTGCCAGCTCACCGATTGGGACAGCGAACACTGAAGCTTTCTTT
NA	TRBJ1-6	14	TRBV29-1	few	CSVKQGFGNSPLHF	TGCAGCGTTAAACAGGGCTTCGGGAATTCACCCCTCCACTTT
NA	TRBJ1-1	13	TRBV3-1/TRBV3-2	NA	CASSPTVRAEAFF	TGTGCCAGCAGCCCAACGGTCCGTGCTGAAGCTTTCTTT
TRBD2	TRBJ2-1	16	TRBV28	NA	CASSLAAGGVVDEQFF	TGTGCCAGCAGTCTAGCAGCGGGGGGGGTGGTCGATGAGCAGTTCTTC
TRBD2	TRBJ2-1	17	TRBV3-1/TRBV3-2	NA	CASSQGATSGWYNEQFF	TGTGCCAGCAGCCAAGGAGCCACTAGCGGGTGGTACAATGAGCAGTTCTTC
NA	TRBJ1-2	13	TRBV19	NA	CASSISRGDGYTF	TGTGCCAGTAGTATAAGCAGGGGAGATGGCTACACCTTC
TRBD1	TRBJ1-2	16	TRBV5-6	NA	CASSLRLTGDWGGYTF	TGTGCCAGCAGCTTGAGATTAACAGGGGATTGGGGAGGCTACACCTTC
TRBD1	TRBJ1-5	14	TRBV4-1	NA	CASSLEQGGQPQHF	TGCGCCAGCAGCCTGGAACAGGGGGGCCAGCCCCAGCATTTT
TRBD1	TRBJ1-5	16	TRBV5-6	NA	CASSRKDRWGSGPQHF	TGTGCCAGCAGCAGGAAGGACAGGTGGGGGTCGGGGCCCCAGCATTTT
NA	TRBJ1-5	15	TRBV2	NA	CASSRGGFSNQPQHF	TGTGCCAGCAGCCGGGGGGGGTTTAGCAATCAGCCCCAGCATTTT
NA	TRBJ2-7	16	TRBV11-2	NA	CASSVRLGAGGYEQYF	TGTGCCAGCAGCGTGCGATTGGGGGCAGGGGGGTATGAGCAGTACTTC
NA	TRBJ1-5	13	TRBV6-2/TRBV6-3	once	CASSYSLNQPQHF	TGTGCCAGCAGTTACTCCCTTAATCAGCCCCAGCATTTT
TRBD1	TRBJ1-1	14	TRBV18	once	CASSALTGDSEAFF	TGTGCCAGCTCAGCACTTACAGGGGACTCTGAAGCTTTCTTT
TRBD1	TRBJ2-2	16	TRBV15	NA	CATSRNRGLNTGELFF	TGTGCCACCAGCAGAAACAGGGGGCTGAACACCGGGGAGCTGTTTTTT
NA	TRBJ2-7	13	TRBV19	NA	CASSIEDRYEQYF	TGTGCCAGTAGTATCGAGGACAGATACGAGCAGTACTTC
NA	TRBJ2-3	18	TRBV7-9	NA	CASSQRASAALSTDTQYF	TGTGCCAGCAGCCAACGGGCTAGCGCGGCGCTTAGCACAGATACGCAGTATTTT
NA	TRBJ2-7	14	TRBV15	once	CATSRIGQNYEQYF	TGTGCCACCAGCAGGATTGGGCAGAACTACGAGCAGTACTTC
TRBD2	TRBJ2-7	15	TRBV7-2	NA	CASSSLAGGFYEQYF	TGTGCCAGCAGCTCGCTAGCGGGGGGGTTCTACGAGCAGTACTTC